This entry lists 19 T cell receptor beta chains sequenced from one sample in a study of cytomegalovirus exposure and HLA in healthy donors. With 60 Vbeta and 13 Jbeta primers, the PCR was carried out. The table came from immunoSEQ multiplex PCR; TCRdb's copy has only in-frame clones and leaves some out. Its listing shows about 140,000 clones. The sample comprised PBMCs. These receptors came from a man aged 35 to 55 in good health and CMV-seronegative.

J is TRBJ1-2 and V is TRBV2, with TRBD1 identical over 9 bases. CDR1 and CDR2 from the germline V gene are SNHLY and FYNNEI. Germline trimming cut 7 bases from V and 4 bases from J; bases unmatched to any gene: 10. The CDR3 extends over 15 amino acids. CDR3 in amino acids: CASTSGTGYGYGYTF. CDR3 DNA: TGTGCCAGCACCTCCGGGACAGGGTACGGCTATGGCTACACCTTC. Using reference TRBV2 and TRBJ1-2 for the parts outside the CDR3, the full variable domain is EPEVTQTPSHQVTQMGQEVILRCVPISNHLYFYWYRQILGQKVEFLVSFYNNEISEKSEIFDDQFSVERPDGSNFTLKIRSTKLEDSAMYFCASTSGTGYGYGYTFGSGTRLTVV.

This sequence joins TRBV5-4 and TRBJ2-5; TRBD2 is a possible D gene (5 bases). V lost 0 bases and J lost 4, with 10 bases in between. CDR1 and CDR2 from the germline V gene are SGHNT and YYREEE (reference sequence). This CDR3 region has 14 residues. CDR3 DNA: TGTGCCAGCAGCTTGGCCTACGCGGGAGAGACCCAGTACTTC. Translation: CASSLAYAGETQYF.

The chain employs TRBV7-9 and TRBJ1-1; D unresolved. V shed 1 base and J shed 0 bases, with 12 bases lying between them. The germline gives CDR1 SEHNR, CDR2 FQNEAQ (reference sequence). The CDR3 has 16 amino acids. The CDR3 DNA is TGTGCCAGCAGCTTAGACGGAGGCCGGGTGAACACTGAAGCTTTCTTT. It encodes CASSLDGGRVNTEAFF.

CDR3 in DNA: TGTGCCATCAGTGAAGTAAGGGACATCTACGAGCAGTACTTC. It translates to CAISEVRDIYEQYF. The chain is built from TRBV10-3 and TRBJ2-7; TRBD1 is a possible D gene (6 bases). The CDR3 sequence is 14 residues long. Between the trimmed V and J ends, which lost 3 bases and 3 bases, there was a span of 12 bases. Germline CDR1 ENHRY, CDR2 SYGVKD.

The chain uses TRBV4-3 and TRBJ2-2, with 14 bases aligning to TRBD2. The CDR3 spans 17 residues. The V and J ends lost 3 bases and 8 bases, in that order; junction bases with no gene match: 8. The germline gives CDR1 LGHNA, CDR2 YSLEER. For the CDR3, the DNA is TGCGCCAGCAGCCAGGGACTAGCGGGGGCGCTCCGGGGGGAGCTGTTTTTT. It is translated as CASSQGLAGALRGELFF.

The chain recombines TRBV6-5 with TRBJ2-7; 10 bases are shared with TRBD1. This CDR3 is built from 14 residues. CDR1 MNHEY and CDR2 SVGAGI come from the germline V gene. The V segment lost 5 bases and the J segment 4 bases; nucleotides outside the gene matches: 5. The CDR3 bases are TGTGCCAGCAGTCGCCGACAGGGGGCTTACGAGCAGTACTTC. It codes for CASSRRQGAYEQYF.

This rearrangement joins TRBV6-1 to TRBJ1-6; D not resolved. The germline V gene has CDR1 MNHNS and CDR2 SASEGT. Deletions cut 3 bases from V and 7 bases from J, with 13 bases between. The CDR3 spans 15 residues. As DNA, the CDR3 is TGTGCCAGCAGTGACCCGAGAATGGGCAATTCACCCCTCCACTTT. Encoded protein: CASSDPRMGNSPLHF.

The CDR3 region is CASSRDRVTGELFF. The CDR3 region has the DNA TGTGCCAGTAGTAGGGACAGGGTAACCGGGGAGCTGTTTTTT. The rearrangement uses TRBV19 and TRBJ2-2; 9 bases match TRBD1. This CDR3 has 14 residues. The trim removed 4 bases at V and 5 bases at J, leaving 2 bases unmatched. CDR1 and CDR2 from the germline V gene are LNHDA and SQIVND (reference sequence).

This chain links TRBV5-1 with TRBJ2-2, with D perhaps matching TRBD1 (6 bases). The CDR3 is made up of 14 amino acids. With 4 bases removed from V and 4 bases from J, the gap between germline ends came to 11 bases. The germline CDR1 and CDR2 sequences are SGHRS and YFSETQ. CDR3 DNA sequence: TGCGCCAGCAGCGACCAGGGGATCACCGGGGAGCTGTTTTTT. As protein: CASSDQGITGELFF.

J is TRBJ1-3 and V is TRBV18; 11 bases match TRBD1. Losses at the gene ends were 3 bases for V and 3 bases for J; bases not matched to a gene: 16. Germline loops: CDR1 KGHSH, CDR2 LQKENI. CDR3 length: 20 residues. CDR3: CASSPITTGTGGRSGNTIYF. For the CDR3, the DNA is TGTGCCAGCTCACCGATCACCACCGGGACAGGGGGACGGAGTGGAAACACCATATATTTT. The complete variable domain, with remaining parts taken from reference TRBV18 and TRBJ1-3, reads NAGVMQNPRHLVRRRGQEARLRCSPMKGHSHVYWYRQLPEEGLKFMVYLQKENIIDESGMPKERFSAEFPKEGPSILRIQQVVRGDSAAYFCASSPITTGTGGRSGNTIYFGEGSWLTVV.

CDR3 DNA sequence: TGTGCCAGCAGTGTTGGTCAGGGGACAGATACGCAGTATTTT. Translation gives CASSVGQGTDTQYF. This chain connects TRBV2 to TRBJ2-3; weak D call: TRBD1 (6 bases). This CDR3 has 14 residues. The V gene lost 4 bases and the J gene lost 3 bases, with 11 bases spanning the gap. Germline CDR1 is SNHLY and CDR2 is FYNNEI.

The V gene is TRBV5-8, the J gene TRBJ1-3; D ambiguous. The CDR3 runs to 16 residues. V lost 0 bases and J 4 bases, leaving 14 bases between the germline ends. In germline, CDR1 is SGHTS, CDR2 YDEGEE. In DNA, the CDR3 is TGTGCCAGCAGCTTGGACGTTGGTACGAGGGGAAACACCATATATTTT. Its translation: CASSLDVGTRGNTIYF.

The chain recombines TRBV19 with TRBJ1-1; D gene unclear. This CDR3 is built from 13 residues. CDR1 LNHDA and CDR2 SQIVND come from the germline V gene (reference sequence). Trimming removed 3 bases from V and 10 bases from J, with 15 bases in between. CDR3 sequence: CASSMVDVAGAFF. The CDR3 DNA sequence: TGTGCCAGTAGTATGGTGGACGTCGCGGGAGCTTTCTTT.

The chain uses TRBV2 and TRBJ2-3; TRBD1 agrees at 10 bases. Germline V CDR1 and CDR2: SNHLY, FYNNEI. This CDR3 region has 13 residues. The V gene end was trimmed by 10 bases and the J gene end by 4 bases; junction bases not matched to a gene: 5. CDR3 protein: CAIGQGVSDTQYF. The CDR3 coding sequence is TGTGCCATAGGACAGGGGGTCTCAGATACGCAGTATTTT.

This chain connects TRBV5-6 to TRBJ2-5, with D uncertain. Germline lookup yields CDR1 SGHDT and CDR2 YYEEEE. The V gene lost 0 bases and the J gene lost 5 bases, with 5 bases spanning the gap. The CDR3 loop spans 12 amino acids. In DNA form, the CDR3 reads TGTGCCAGCAGCTTGGCCCGGGAGACCCAGTACTTC. Translated, it gives CASSLARETQYF.

The rearrangement uses TRBV7-2 and TRBJ1-6, with D perhaps TRBD1 (5 bases). The CDR3 covers 15 residues. V lost 6 bases and J lost 7, with 16 bases in between. Germline V gene data show CDR1 as SGHTA and CDR2 as FQGNSA. The CDR3 loop reads CASSGPGLQNSPLHF. In nucleotides, the CDR3 is TGTGCCAGCAGTGGACCGGGACTACAAAATTCACCCCTCCACTTT. Together with reference TRBV7-2 and TRBJ1-6, the CDR3 gives the full variable domain: GAGVSQSPSNKVTEKGKDVELRCDPISGHTALYWYRQSLGQGLEFLIYFQGNSAPDKSGLPSDRFSAERTGGSVSTLTIQRTQQEDSAVYLCASSGPGLQNSPLHFGNGTRLTVT.

The chain joins TRBV25-1 to TRBJ1-1, with TRBD1 matching 7 bases. Germline lookup yields CDR1 MGHDK and CDR2 SYGVNS. Trimming cost V 4 bases and J 6 bases; bases outside gene matches: 5. The length of the CDR3 is 13 residues. CDR3 loop: CASSGWDSAEAFF. Written as DNA, the CDR3 is TGTGCCAGCAGTGGTTGGGACAGCGCTGAAGCTTTCTTT. Full variable domain (rest looked up from reference TRBV25-1 and TRBJ1-1): EADIYQTPRYLVIGTGKKITLECSQTMGHDKMYWYQQDPGMELHLIHYSYGVNSTEKGDLSSESTVSRIRTEHFPLTLESARPSHTSQYLCASSGWDSAEAFFGQGTRLTVV.

The chain is built from TRBV28 and TRBJ2-5, with a tentative D call TRBD2 (5 bases). Germline CDR1 is MDHEN and CDR2 is SYDVKM. V lost 6 bases and J lost 3, with 8 bases in between. The CDR3 runs to 12 residues. The CDR3 sequence is CASRAGEETQYF. For the CDR3, the DNA is TGTGCCAGCAGGGCCGGGGAAGAGACCCAGTACTTC. The whole variable domain, remainder taken from reference TRBV28 and TRBJ2-5, is DVKVTQSSRYLVKRTGEKVFLECVQDMDHENMFWYRQDPGLGLRLIYFSYDVKMKEKGDIPEGYSVSREKKERFSLILESASTNQTSMYLCASRAGEETQYFGPGTRLLVL.

The chain employs TRBV20-1 and TRBJ1-1; D is undetermined. V was shortened by 6 bases and J by 1 base, with 3 bases between the two germline ends. Germline CDR1 is DFQATT and CDR2 is SNEGSKA (reference sequence). The CDR3 length is 10 residues. The CDR3: CSAWNTEAFF. CDR3 bases: TGCAGTGCCTGGAACACTGAAGCTTTCTTT.